One and the same sample provided the 8 T cell receptor beta chains below, sequenced in a study of blood T cell repertoires in COVID-19. Measured with immunoSEQ multiplex PCR; TCRdb has only the in-frame clones, and not every one. The repertoire holds 120,000 to 150,000 clones, with more than 70% as singletons. The specimen sequenced was peripheral blood. All receptors come from a man aged 45-65 years with active or convalescent COVID-19.

This clone has only a few counts. V and J are TRBV7-3 and TRBJ1-6; D gene unclear. The CDR3 is made up of 13 amino acids. Germline V gives CDR1 SGHTA, CDR2 FQGTGA. The V gene lost 5 bases and the J gene lost 10 bases, with 12 bases spanning the gap. Written as DNA, the CDR3 is TGTGCCAGCAGCCCTTTAGTCGGGTCACCCCTCCACTTT. Protein sequence: CASSPLVGSPLHF.

The chain links TRBV5-1 to TRBJ2-6, with 8 bases identical to TRBD1. The ends lost 7 bases at V and 2 bases at J; junction bases unmatched: 2. The CDR3 is 14 amino acids. The germline V gene has CDR1 SGHRS and CDR2 YFSETQ. The CDR3, as DNA: TGCGCCAGCCTCAGGGGGCCTGGGGCCAACGTCCTGACTTTC. It specifies CASLRGPGANVLTF.

The chain recombines TRBV15 with TRBJ2-2, with D uncertain. The CDR3 runs to 12 residues. Looked up from germline, CDR1 is LNHNV and CDR2 is YYDKDF (reference sequence). V was pared by 1 base and J by 7 bases, with 4 bases between. CDR3 loop: CATSRVHGELFF. The CDR3 DNA reads TGTGCCACCAGCAGAGTTCACGGGGAGCTGTTTTTT.

This chain links TRBV28 with TRBJ1-4; D might be TRBD1 (6 bases). CDR3 length: 13 amino acids. In germline, CDR1 is MDHEN, CDR2 SYDVKM. Trimming pared 3 bases from V and 8 bases from J, leaving 10 bases between. The CDR3 nucleotides read TGTGCCAGCAGTTTCGCCAGGGGAGAAAAACTGTTTTTT. Protein sequence: CASSFARGEKLFF.

V usage is TRBV18 and J usage is TRBJ2-2; maybe TRBD2 (6 bases). CDR1 and CDR2 (germline): KGHSH, LQKENI. This CDR3 has 15 amino acids. V was pared by 2 bases and J by 4 bases, with 11 bases between. The CDR3 sequence is CASSPVSAGTGELFF. CDR3 nucleotide sequence: TGTGCCAGCTCACCAGTGTCAGCGGGCACCGGGGAGCTGTTTTTT.

CDR3 DNA: TGTGCCAGCAGTTCAAACACGAACACTGAAGCTTTCTTT. Translation gives CASSSNTNTEAFF. V is TRBV28 and J is TRBJ1-1, with D hard to call. Between the trimmed V and J ends, which lost 4 bases and 1 base, there was a span of 7 bases. This CDR3 spans 13 amino acids. The germline V gene has CDR1 MDHEN and CDR2 SYDVKM.

This chain connects TRBV18 to TRBJ2-2; the match to TRBD1 covers 10 bases. J was trimmed by 3 bases and V by 3 bases; bases with no gene match: 1. Germline lookup yields CDR1 KGHSH and CDR2 LQKENI. CDR3 length equals 15 residues. The DNA for the CDR3 is TGTGCCAGCTCACCCGGACAGGGGGACACCGGGGAGCTGTTTTTT. It specifies CASSPGQGDTGELFF.

The rearrangement joins TRBV7-2 to TRBJ2-3; no clear D gene. Germline values: CDR1 SGHTA, CDR2 FQGNSA. V lost 1 base to trimming and J lost 0 bases, with 14 bases between them. The CDR3 loop spans 17 amino acids. DNA of the CDR3: TGTGCCAGCAGCTTAGAGGTCGGCACAGCTAGCACAGATACGCAGTATTTT. The encoded protein is CASSLEVGTASTDTQYF.